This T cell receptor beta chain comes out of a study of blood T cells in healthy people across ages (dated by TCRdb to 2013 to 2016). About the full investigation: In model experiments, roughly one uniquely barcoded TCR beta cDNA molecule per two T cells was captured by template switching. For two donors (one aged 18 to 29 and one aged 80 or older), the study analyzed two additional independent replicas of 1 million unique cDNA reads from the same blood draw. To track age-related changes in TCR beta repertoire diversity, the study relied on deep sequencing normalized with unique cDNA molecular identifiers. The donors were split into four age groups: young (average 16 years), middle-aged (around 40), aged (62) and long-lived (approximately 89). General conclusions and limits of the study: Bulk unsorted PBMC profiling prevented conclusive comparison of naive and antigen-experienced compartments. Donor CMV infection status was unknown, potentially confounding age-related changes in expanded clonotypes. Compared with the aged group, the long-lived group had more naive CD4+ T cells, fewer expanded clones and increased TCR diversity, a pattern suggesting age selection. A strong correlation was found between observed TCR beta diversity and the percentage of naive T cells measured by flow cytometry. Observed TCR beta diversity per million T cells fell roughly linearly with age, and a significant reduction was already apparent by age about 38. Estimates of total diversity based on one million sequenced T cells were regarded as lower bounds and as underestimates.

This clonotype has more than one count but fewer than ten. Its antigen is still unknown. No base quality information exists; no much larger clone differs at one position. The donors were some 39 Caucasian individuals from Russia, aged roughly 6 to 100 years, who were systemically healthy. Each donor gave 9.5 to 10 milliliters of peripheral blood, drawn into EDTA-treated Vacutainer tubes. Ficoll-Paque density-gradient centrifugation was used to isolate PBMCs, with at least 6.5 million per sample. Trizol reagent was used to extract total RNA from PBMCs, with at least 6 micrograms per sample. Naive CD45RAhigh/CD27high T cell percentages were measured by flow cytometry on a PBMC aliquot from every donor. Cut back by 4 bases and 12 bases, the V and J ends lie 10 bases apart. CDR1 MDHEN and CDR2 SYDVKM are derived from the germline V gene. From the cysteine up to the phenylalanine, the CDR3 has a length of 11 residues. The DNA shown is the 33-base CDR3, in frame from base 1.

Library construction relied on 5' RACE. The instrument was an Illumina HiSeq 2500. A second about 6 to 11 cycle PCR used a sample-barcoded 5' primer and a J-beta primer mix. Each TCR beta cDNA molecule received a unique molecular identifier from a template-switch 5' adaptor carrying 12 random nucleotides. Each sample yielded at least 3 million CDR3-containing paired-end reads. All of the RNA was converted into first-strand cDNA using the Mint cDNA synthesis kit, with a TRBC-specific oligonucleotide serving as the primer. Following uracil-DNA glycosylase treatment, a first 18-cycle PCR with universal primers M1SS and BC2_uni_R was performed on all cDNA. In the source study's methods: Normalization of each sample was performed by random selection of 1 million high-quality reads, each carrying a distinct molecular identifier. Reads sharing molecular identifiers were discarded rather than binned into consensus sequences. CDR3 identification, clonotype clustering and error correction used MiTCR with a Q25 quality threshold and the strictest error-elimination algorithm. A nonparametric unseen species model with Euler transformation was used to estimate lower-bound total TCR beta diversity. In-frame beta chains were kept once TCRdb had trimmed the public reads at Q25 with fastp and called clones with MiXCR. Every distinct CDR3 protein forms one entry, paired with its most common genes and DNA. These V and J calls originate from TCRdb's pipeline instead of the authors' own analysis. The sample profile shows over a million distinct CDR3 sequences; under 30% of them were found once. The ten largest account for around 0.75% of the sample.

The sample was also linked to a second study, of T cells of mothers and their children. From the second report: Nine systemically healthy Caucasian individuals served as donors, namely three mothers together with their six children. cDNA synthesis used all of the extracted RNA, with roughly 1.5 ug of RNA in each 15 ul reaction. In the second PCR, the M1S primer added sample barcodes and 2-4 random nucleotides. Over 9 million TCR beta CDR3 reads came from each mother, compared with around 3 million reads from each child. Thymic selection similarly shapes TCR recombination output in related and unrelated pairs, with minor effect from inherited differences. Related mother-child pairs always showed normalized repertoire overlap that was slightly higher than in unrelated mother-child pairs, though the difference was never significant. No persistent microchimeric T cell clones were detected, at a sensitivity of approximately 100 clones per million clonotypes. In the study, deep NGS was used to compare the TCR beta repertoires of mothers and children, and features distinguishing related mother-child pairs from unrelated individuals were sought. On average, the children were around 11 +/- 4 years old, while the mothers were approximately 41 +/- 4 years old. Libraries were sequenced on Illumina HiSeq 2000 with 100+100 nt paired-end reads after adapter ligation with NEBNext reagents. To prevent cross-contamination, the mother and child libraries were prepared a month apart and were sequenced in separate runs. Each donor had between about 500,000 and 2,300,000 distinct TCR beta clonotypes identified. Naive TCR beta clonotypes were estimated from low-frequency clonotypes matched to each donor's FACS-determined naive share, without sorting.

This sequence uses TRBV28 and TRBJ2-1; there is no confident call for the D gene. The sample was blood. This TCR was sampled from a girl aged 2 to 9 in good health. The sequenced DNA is TGTGCCAGCAGTTCCCGCATTGGGCAGTTCTTC. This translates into CASSSRIGQFF.